This entry features one T cell receptor (beta chain) sequence. Per the germline V gene, CDR1 is MDHEN and CDR2 is SYDVKM. CDR3 length equals 15 residues. Trimming left V 2 bases short and J 6 bases short, with 14 bases between. The record originates from a study of shared clonotypes between healthy human individuals. Deep was the level used in running the assay. The data were produced by immunoSEQ multiplex PCR, yet TCRdb's version contains in-frame clones alone and is incomplete. The table includes some 2.1 million clones, roughly 94% detected once. This sequence joins TRBV28 and TRBJ1-5; a possible D gene is TRBD1 (5 bases). Specimen: naive CD4+ T cells sorted from blood. Subset specified: CD45RA+ positively selected. This clonotype was obtained from a man between 18 and 29 years old in good health. CDR3 nucleotide sequence: TGTGCCAGCAGTTTAGGGGCAGACTGGGCTCAGCCCCAGCATTTT. Translated: CASSLGADWAQPQHF.